These 8 T cell receptor beta chains were all obtained from the same sample, sequenced in a study. TCRdb used MiXCR to reprocess the 5' RACE reads, holding one entry per CDR3 protein. The table includes 55,000 to 80,000 distinct CDR3 sequences, 22% detected once. Sequencing used memory CD4+ T cells sorted from a lymph node. The sample's subset: memory CD4+ T cells, CD4+CD45RO+CD25-. Receptors were obtained from a female donor with breast cancer.

This chain joins TRBV29-1 and TRBJ1-5; no clear D. The CDR3 sequence is 13 residues long. Per germline, CDR1 SQVTM and CDR2 ANQGSEA. Trimming pared 6 bases from V and 0 bases from J, leaving 9 bases between. The CDR3 region is CSVSDGSNQPQHF. DNA for the CDR3: TGCAGCGTATCGGACGGTAGCAATCAGCCCCAGCATTTT.

Turning to this clonotype: At one end, the junction sequence differs from germline, possibly due to a read error. In DNA form, the CDR3 reads TGCAGTGCTAGACTAGCGGGAGGGCCCACGCGAGCCAAAAACACTCAGTACTTC. Its translation is CSARLAGGPTRAKNTQYF. The V gene is TRBV20-1, the J gene TRBJ2-4, with TRBD2 matching over 12 bases. This CDR3 spans 18 amino acids. Germline V gene sequence: CDR1 DFQATT, CDR2 SNEGSKA (reference sequence).

This clonotype was counted a few times. The J gene is TRBJ2-5, the V gene TRBV7-2; D possibly corresponds to TRBD1 (5 bases). The CDR3 has 13 residues. The germline CDR1 and CDR2 sequences are SGHTA and FQGNSA. V lost 3 bases to trimming and J lost 7 bases, with 12 bases between them. CDR3 bases: TGTGCCAGCAGCTTGGATAGACAGAGGACCCAGTACTTC. Amino acids: CASSLDRQRTQYF.

This clonotype was seen ten or more times. Here the CDR3 DNA reads TGCAGTGCTAGAGCTCAGGGTGTCATAGCCAAAAACATTCAGTACTTC. It is translated as CSARAQGVIAKNIQYF. This chain links TRBV20-1 with TRBJ2-4; D is possibly TRBD1 (5 bases). The V end lost 1 base, the J end lost 0 bases, and 13 bases lay between the germline ends. Germline assignment: CDR1 DFQATT and CDR2 SNEGSKA (reference sequence). This CDR3 has 16 amino acids.

This clonotype showed up just a few times. The rearrangement uses TRBV5-1 and TRBJ1-5; D call uncertain. The CDR3 contains 15 residues. With 1 base removed from V and 4 bases from J, the gap between germline ends came to 12 bases. The V gene's germline CDR1 is SGHRS and CDR2 YFSETQ. The CDR3 loop is CASSLFTGINQPQHF. CDR3 coding DNA: TGCGCCAGCAGCTTGTTTACGGGGATTAATCAGCCCCAGCATTTT.

Comment on this clonotype: A read error may explain this, as a much larger clone is one base away. In DNA, the CDR3 is TGTGCCAACAGTAACAGTGCTCGGGAGTCCTTC. Its translation: CANSNSARESF. V and J are TRBV6-5 and TRBJ1-2; no clear D gene. Looked up from germline, CDR1 is MNHEY and CDR2 is SVGAGI. The CDR3 loop spans 11 amino acids.

Turning to this clonotype: A much bigger clone sits one base away, suggesting this may be a read error. The chain combines TRBV7-2 with TRBJ2-3, with 10 bases fitting TRBD2. CDR3 length equals 15 residues. Trimming at V came to 5 bases and at J to 5 bases, leaving 7 bases not matched to a gene. The V gene's germline CDR1 is SGHTA and CDR2 FQGNSA. The CDR3 region is CASSTRAGGIDTQYF. The CDR3 nucleotides are TGTGCCAGCAGCACGCGAGCGGGAGGGATAGATACGCAGTATTTT.

The V call is TRBV20-1, the J call TRBJ1-1, with D unresolved. The CDR3 spans 12 residues. Germline V gene data show CDR1 as DFQATT and CDR2 as SNEGSKA (reference sequence). V dropped 4 bases and J dropped 6 bases, with 12 bases sitting between them. Here the CDR3 reads CSATSGWSEAFF. CDR3 sequence (DNA): TGCAGTGCTACATCCGGGTGGTCTGAAGCTTTCTTT.